Listed below are T cell receptor beta chains from one sample, sequenced in a study of technical replicates of blood from several donors. Clones were read by immunoSEQ multiplex PCR, and TCRdb kept only the in-frame ones, dropping some. The sample lists 74,000 or so clones, 75% to 95% occurring once. The sequenced sample consisted of T cells isolated from PBMCs. These receptors originate from a human donor in good health. The CDR3 runs from the conserved cysteine through the conserved F or W. D genes are given only for firm matches. Size tells how often a clone was seen (once, few, many) or the class of an expanded clone, and some rows leave it out.

abundance: .
j_gene: TRBJ1-1
d_gene: TRBD1
v_gene: TRBV29-1
CDR3aa: CSVAGGVTEAFF
CDR3nt: TGCAGCGTTGCAGGGGGCGTGACTGAAGCTTTCTTT

abundance: few
j_gene: TRBJ2-2
d_gene: TRBD1
v_gene: TRBV9
CDR3aa: CAASQGVSTGELFF
CDR3nt: TGTGCCGCCTCCCAGGGGGTGAGCACCGGGGAGCTGTTTTTT

abundance: .
j_gene: TRBJ2-3
d_gene: .
v_gene: TRBV7-9
CDR3aa: CASSLVGGSTQYF
CDR3nt: TGTGCCAGCAGCTTAGTCGGCGGAAGTACGCAGTATTTT

abundance: .
j_gene: TRBJ1-4
d_gene: .
v_gene: TRBV28
CDR3aa: CASSSVPTNEKLFF
CDR3nt: TGTGCCAGCAGCTCCGTCCCAACTAATGAAAAACTGTTTTTT

abundance: .
j_gene: TRBJ2-1
d_gene: .
v_gene: TRBV29-1
CDR3aa: CSVEATYFPYNEQFF
CDR3nt: TGCAGCGTTGAAGCCACCTACTTCCCCTACAATGAGCAGTTCTTC

abundance: .
j_gene: TRBJ1-2
d_gene: .
v_gene: TRBV28
CDR3aa: CASFGTAIYGYTF
CDR3nt: TGTGCCAGCTTTGGTACAGCTATCTATGGCTACACCTTC

abundance: once
j_gene: TRBJ2-5
d_gene: TRBD1
v_gene: TRBV15
CDR3aa: CATSRDEGQQETQYF
CDR3nt: TGTGCCACCAGCAGAGATGAGGGACAGCAAGAGACCCAGTACTTC

abundance: .
j_gene: TRBJ2-7
d_gene: .
v_gene: TRBV9
CDR3aa: CASSPSWVSYEQYF
CDR3nt: TGTGCCAGCAGCCCTAGCTGGGTGTCCTACGAGCAGTACTTC

abundance: .
j_gene: TRBJ2-3
d_gene: .
v_gene: TRBV5-1
CDR3aa: CASSLVGLTDTQYF
CDR3nt: TGCGCCAGCAGCTTGGTGGGCCTCACAGATACGCAGTATTTT

abundance: .
j_gene: TRBJ1-6
d_gene: .
v_gene: TRBV25-1
CDR3aa: CASSLPGDSPLHF
CDR3nt: TGTGCCAGCAGTCTGCCGGGGGACTCACCCCTCCACTTT

abundance: .
j_gene: TRBJ2-3
d_gene: TRBD1
v_gene: TRBV4-1
CDR3aa: CASSPIPDRGDTDTQYF
CDR3nt: TGCGCCAGCAGCCCGATTCCCGACAGGGGCGACACAGATACGCAGTATTTT

abundance: .
j_gene: TRBJ1-5
d_gene: .
v_gene: TRBV2
CDR3aa: CASSEGGYGNQPQHF
CDR3nt: TGTGCCAGCAGTGAGGGGGGTTATGGCAATCAGCCCCAGCATTTT

abundance: .
j_gene: TRBJ2-3
d_gene: .
v_gene: TRBV21-1
CDR3aa: CASSNDLDKPSTDTQYF
CDR3nt: TGTGCCAGCAGCAATGATCTCGACAAGCCTAGCACAGATACGCAGTATTTT

abundance: .
j_gene: TRBJ1-1
d_gene: .
v_gene: TRBV10-2
CDR3aa: CASSEGQGYSAFF
CDR3nt: TGCGCCAGCAGTGAAGGGCAGGGGTATTCGGCTTTCTTT

abundance: .
j_gene: TRBJ2-3
d_gene: TRBD1
v_gene: TRBV5-1
CDR3aa: CASSLGQVDTQYF
CDR3nt: TGCGCCAGCAGCCTAGGACAGGTGGATACGCAGTATTTT

abundance: once
j_gene: TRBJ1-2
d_gene: .
v_gene: TRBV6-5
CDR3aa: CASSTDISNYGYTF
CDR3nt: TGTGCCAGCAGCACTGACATTTCTAACTATGGCTACACCTTC

abundance: .
j_gene: TRBJ2-7
d_gene: .
v_gene: TRBV7-8
CDR3aa: CASRRTGTSYYEQYF
CDR3nt: TGTGCCAGCAGACGTACCGGGACTTCTTACTACGAGCAGTACTTC

abundance: .
j_gene: TRBJ2-1
d_gene: TRBD1
v_gene: TRBV7-7
CDR3aa: CASSSGQGQNEQFF
CDR3nt: TGTGCCAGCAGCTCCGGACAGGGGCAGAATGAGCAGTTCTTC

abundance: .
j_gene: TRBJ2-7
d_gene: TRBD2
v_gene: TRBV7-6
CDR3aa: CASSLEAGGSYEQYF
CDR3nt: TGTGCCAGCAGCTTAGAAGCGGGGGGTTCCTACGAGCAGTACTTC

abundance: .
j_gene: TRBJ1-2
d_gene: TRBD1
v_gene: TRBV28
CDR3aa: CASTLRGLGGYTF
CDR3nt: TGTGCCAGCACCCTCAGGGGGCTGGGTGGCTACACCTTC

abundance: .
j_gene: TRBJ1-1
d_gene: .
v_gene: TRBV5-1
CDR3aa: CASSGGTVYTEAFF
CDR3nt: TGCGCCAGCAGCGGAGGGACGGTATACACTGAAGCTTTCTTT

abundance: .
j_gene: TRBJ2-6
d_gene: TRBD1
v_gene: TRBV5-4
CDR3aa: CASSHVGQERFSGANVLTF
CDR3nt: TGTGCCAGCAGCCATGTGGGACAGGAGCGTTTCTCTGGGGCCAACGTCCTGACTTTC

abundance: .
j_gene: TRBJ1-4
d_gene: .
v_gene: TRBV6-1
CDR3aa: CASSVWGTNEKLFF
CDR3nt: TGTGCCAGCAGTGTCTGGGGCACTAATGAAAAACTGTTTTTT

abundance: once
j_gene: TRBJ1-1
d_gene: TRBD1
v_gene: TRBV18
CDR3aa: CASSRDRGVVDTEAFF
CDR3nt: TGTGCCAGCTCACGGGACAGGGGGGTCGTGGACACTGAAGCTTTCTTT

abundance: .
j_gene: TRBJ1-6
d_gene: .
v_gene: TRBV2
CDR3aa: CAIKSSYNSPLHF
CDR3nt: TGTGCCATTAAGAGCTCCTATAATTCACCCCTCCACTTT

abundance: .
j_gene: TRBJ2-3
d_gene: .
v_gene: TRBV7-6
CDR3aa: CASSSNAFTDTQYF
CDR3nt: TGTGCCAGCAGCTCCAATGCGTTCACAGATACGCAGTATTTT

abundance: .
j_gene: TRBJ2-1
d_gene: .
v_gene: TRBV9
CDR3aa: CASSVGGNSANEQFF
CDR3nt: TGTGCCAGCAGCGTAGGGGGCAATTCGGCCAATGAGCAGTTCTTC

abundance: once
j_gene: TRBJ1-1
d_gene: .
v_gene: TRBV7-3
CDR3aa: CASSSTTGMNTEAFF
CDR3nt: TGTGCCAGCAGCTCAACAACGGGTATGAACACTGAAGCTTTCTTT

abundance: .
j_gene: TRBJ2-1
d_gene: TRBD2
v_gene: TRBV18
CDR3aa: CASSSGLAGVLGSYNEQFF
CDR3nt: TGTGCCAGCTCTTCGGGGCTAGCGGGGGTGTTGGGCTCCTACAATGAGCAGTTCTTC

abundance: .
j_gene: TRBJ2-5
d_gene: TRBD2
v_gene: TRBV6-5
CDR3aa: CARVWAGGHQETQYF
CDR3nt: TGTGCCAGGGTGTGGGCGGGGGGCCACCAAGAGACCCAGTACTTC

abundance: .
j_gene: TRBJ1-2
d_gene: .
v_gene: TRBV6-6
CDR3aa: CASSYDVGGNYGYTF
CDR3nt: TGTGCCAGCAGTTATGACGTCGGGGGGAACTATGGCTACACCTTC

abundance: .
j_gene: TRBJ2-7
d_gene: TRBD1
v_gene: TRBV9
CDR3aa: CASSNSGQGAYEQYF
CDR3nt: TGTGCCAGCAGTAACTCGGGCCAGGGGGCTTACGAGCAGTACTTC

abundance: .
j_gene: TRBJ1-6
d_gene: TRBD1
v_gene: TRBV7-6
CDR3aa: CASSLTGENSPLHF
CDR3nt: TGTGCCAGCAGCTTAACAGGGGAAAATTCACCCCTCCACTTT

abundance: .
j_gene: TRBJ2-1
d_gene: TRBD2
v_gene: TRBV5-1
CDR3aa: CASSADSGSPYNEQFF
CDR3nt: TGCGCCAGCAGCGCAGATAGCGGGAGCCCCTACAATGAGCAGTTCTTC

abundance: .
j_gene: TRBJ2-3
d_gene: .
v_gene: TRBV9
CDR3aa: CASSVASGHPDTQYF
CDR3nt: TGTGCCAGCAGCGTAGCATCGGGACACCCAGATACGCAGTATTTT

abundance: .
j_gene: TRBJ1-5
d_gene: .
v_gene: TRBV5-4
CDR3aa: CASSPGSGNQPQHF
CDR3nt: TGTGCCAGCAGCCCGGGGTCAGGCAATCAGCCCCAGCATTTT

abundance: .
j_gene: TRBJ1-2
d_gene: .
v_gene: TRBV6-5
CDR3aa: CASSYSPGGNGYTF
CDR3nt: TGTGCCAGCAGTTACTCGCCCGGAGGGAATGGCTACACCTTC

abundance: .
j_gene: TRBJ2-5
d_gene: TRBD1
v_gene: TRBV27
CDR3aa: CASSSRTGQETQYF
CDR3nt: TGTGCCAGCAGTTCTCGGACAGGGCAAGAGACCCAGTACTTC

abundance: .
j_gene: TRBJ2-7
d_gene: TRBD1
v_gene: TRBV28
CDR3aa: CAISPGQNYEQYF
CDR3nt: TGTGCCATAAGCCCGGGACAGAACTACGAGCAGTACTTC

abundance: .
j_gene: TRBJ2-3
d_gene: TRBD2
v_gene: TRBV27
CDR3aa: CASSLWGSAGGRTDTQYF
CDR3nt: TGTGCCAGCAGTTTATGGGGCTCGGCGGGGGGGCGAACAGATACGCAGTATTTT

abundance: .
j_gene: TRBJ2-5
d_gene: TRBD1
v_gene: TRBV7-6
CDR3aa: CASSWGQQETQYF
CDR3nt: TGTGCCAGCAGCTGGGGACAGCAAGAGACCCAGTACTTC

abundance: .
j_gene: TRBJ2-3
d_gene: .
v_gene: TRBV27
CDR3aa: CASSSNPLASSTDTQYF
CDR3nt: TGTGCCAGCAGTTCCAACCCACTAGCATCTAGCACAGATACGCAGTATTTT

abundance: .
j_gene: TRBJ2-4
d_gene: TRBD1
v_gene: TRBV28
CDR3aa: CASSFLTGSAKNIQYF
CDR3nt: TGTGCCAGCAGTTTCTTGACAGGGTCGGCCAAAAACATTCAGTACTTC

abundance: .
j_gene: TRBJ1-2
d_gene: .
v_gene: TRBV30
CDR3aa: CACGRGGYTF
CDR3nt: TGTGCCTGCGGGAGGGGTGGCTACACCTTC

abundance: .
j_gene: TRBJ2-1
d_gene: .
v_gene: TRBV7-9
CDR3aa: CASSLDGTYNEQFF
CDR3nt: TGTGCCAGCAGCTTAGACGGTACCTACAATGAGCAGTTCTTC